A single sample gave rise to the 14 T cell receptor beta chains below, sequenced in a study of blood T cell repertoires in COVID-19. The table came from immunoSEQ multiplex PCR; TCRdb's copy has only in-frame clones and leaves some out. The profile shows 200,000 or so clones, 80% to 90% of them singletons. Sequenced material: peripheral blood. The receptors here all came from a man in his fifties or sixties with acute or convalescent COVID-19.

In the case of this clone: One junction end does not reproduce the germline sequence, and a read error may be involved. CDR3 bases: TGTGCCAGCAGTTCCGATAACACCGGGGAGCTGTCTTTT. Amino acids: CASSSDNTGELSF. This sequence joins TRBV6-5 and TRBJ2-2, with D possibly matching TRBD2 (5 bases). CDR1 MNHEY and CDR2 SVGAGI come from the germline V gene. This CDR3 has 13 residues.

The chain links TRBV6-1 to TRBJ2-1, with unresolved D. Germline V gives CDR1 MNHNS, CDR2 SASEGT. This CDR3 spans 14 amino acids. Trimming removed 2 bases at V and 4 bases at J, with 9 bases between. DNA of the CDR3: TGTGCCAGCAGTGAACCCCGCAGATACAATGAGCAGTTCTTC. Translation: CASSEPRRYNEQFF.

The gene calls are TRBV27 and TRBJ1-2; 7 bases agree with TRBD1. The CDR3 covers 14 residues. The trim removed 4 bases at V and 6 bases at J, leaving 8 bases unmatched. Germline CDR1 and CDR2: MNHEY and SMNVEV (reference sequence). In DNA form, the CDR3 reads TGTGCCAGCAGTTCTAGGACAGGTACGGATGGCTACACCTTC. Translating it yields CASSSRTGTDGYTF.

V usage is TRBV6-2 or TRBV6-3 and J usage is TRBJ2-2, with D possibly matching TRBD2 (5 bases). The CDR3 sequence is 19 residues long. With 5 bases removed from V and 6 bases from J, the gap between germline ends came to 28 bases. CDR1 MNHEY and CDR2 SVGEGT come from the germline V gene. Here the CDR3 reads CASSGPPERQWRSAGELFF. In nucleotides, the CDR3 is TGTGCCAGCAGTGGGCCCCCGGAGCGTCAGTGGAGGAGTGCCGGGGAGCTGTTTTTT.

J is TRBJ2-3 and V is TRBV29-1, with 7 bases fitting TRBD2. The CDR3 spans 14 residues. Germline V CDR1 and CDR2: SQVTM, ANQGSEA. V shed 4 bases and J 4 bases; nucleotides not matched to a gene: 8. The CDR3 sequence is CSVAPGTKSDTQYF. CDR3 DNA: TGCAGCGTTGCCCCCGGGACTAAATCAGATACGCAGTATTTT.

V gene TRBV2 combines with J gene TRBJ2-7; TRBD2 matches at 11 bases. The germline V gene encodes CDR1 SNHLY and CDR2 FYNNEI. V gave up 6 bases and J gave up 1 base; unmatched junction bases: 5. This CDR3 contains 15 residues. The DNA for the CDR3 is TGTGCCAGCAGGCCCGGGACTAGCGGTTCCTACGAGCAGTACTTC. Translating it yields CASRPGTSGSYEQYF.

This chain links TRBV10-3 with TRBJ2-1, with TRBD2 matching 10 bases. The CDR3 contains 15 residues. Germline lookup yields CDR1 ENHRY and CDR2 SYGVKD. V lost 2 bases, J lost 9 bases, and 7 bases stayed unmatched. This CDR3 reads CAISETPGLALEQFF. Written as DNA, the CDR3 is TGTGCCATCAGTGAGACTCCGGGACTAGCGCTTGAGCAGTTCTTC.

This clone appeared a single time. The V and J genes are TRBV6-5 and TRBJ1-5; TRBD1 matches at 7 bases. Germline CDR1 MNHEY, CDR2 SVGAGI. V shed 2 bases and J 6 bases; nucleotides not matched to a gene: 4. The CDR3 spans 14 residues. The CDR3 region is CASSYDRAGQPQHF. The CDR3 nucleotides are TGTGCCAGCAGTTACGACAGGGCGGGTCAGCCCCAGCATTTT.

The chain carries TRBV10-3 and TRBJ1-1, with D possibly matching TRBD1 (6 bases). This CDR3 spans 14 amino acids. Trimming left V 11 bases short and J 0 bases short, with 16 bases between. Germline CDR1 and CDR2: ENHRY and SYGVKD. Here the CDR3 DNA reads TGTGCCGTCCTGGGGGGGGCGATGAACACTGAAGCTTTCTTT. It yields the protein CAVLGGAMNTEAFF.

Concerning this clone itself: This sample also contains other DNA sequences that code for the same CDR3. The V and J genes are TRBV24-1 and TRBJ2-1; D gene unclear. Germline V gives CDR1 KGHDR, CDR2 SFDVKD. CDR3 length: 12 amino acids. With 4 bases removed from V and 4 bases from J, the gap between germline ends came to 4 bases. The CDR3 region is CATSDPYNEQFF. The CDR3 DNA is TGTGCCACCAGTGACCCTTACAATGAGCAGTTCTTC.

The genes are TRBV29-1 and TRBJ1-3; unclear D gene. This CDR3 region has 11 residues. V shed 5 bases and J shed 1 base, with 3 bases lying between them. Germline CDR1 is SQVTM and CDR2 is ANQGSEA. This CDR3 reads CSVSSGNTIYF. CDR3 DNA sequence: TGCAGCGTTTCATCTGGAAACACCATATATTTT.

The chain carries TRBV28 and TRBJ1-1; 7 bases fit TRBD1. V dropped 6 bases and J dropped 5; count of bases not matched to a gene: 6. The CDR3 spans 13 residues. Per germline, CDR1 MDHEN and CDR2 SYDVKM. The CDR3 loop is CASRIDRDTEAFF. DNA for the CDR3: TGTGCCAGCAGGATTGACAGGGATACTGAAGCTTTCTTT.

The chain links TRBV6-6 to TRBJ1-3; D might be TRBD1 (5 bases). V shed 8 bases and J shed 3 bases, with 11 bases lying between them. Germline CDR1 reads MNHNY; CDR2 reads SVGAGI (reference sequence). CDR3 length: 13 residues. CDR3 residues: CASSEGFGNTIYF. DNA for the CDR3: TGTGCCAGCTCGGAGGGGTTTGGAAACACCATATATTTT.

The CDR3: CASSLDRAGGNEQFF. The CDR3 bases are TGTGCCAGCAGTTTAGACAGGGCCGGAGGGAATGAGCAGTTCTTC. The chain joins TRBV28 to TRBJ2-1, with D perhaps TRBD1 (7 bases). CDR1 and CDR2 from the germline V gene are MDHEN and SYDVKM. CDR3 length: 15 amino acids. Trimming stripped 2 bases from V and 7 bases from J, with 15 bases between.